These 17 T cell receptor beta chains were sequenced from one sample in a study of monozygotic twins with inflammatory bowel disease. After re-calling the 5' RACE reads, TCRdb lists one entry per CDR3 protein, DNA absent. The sample data list nearly 450,000 distinct CDR3 sequences. The sample comprised blood. These receptors all stem from a human donor with ulcerative colitis or Crohn's disease, or a healthy co-twin of an affected twin (not recorded which).

The chain links TRBV11-3 to TRBJ2-1; TCRdb designates TRBD2, a call that cannot be tested without DNA. Germline CDR1 is SGHNT and CDR2 is YENEEA. This CDR3 comprises 13 residues. CDR3 loop: CASSFRAGNEQFF.

The chain is built from TRBV28 and TRBJ1-5. Germline V gene sequence: CDR1 MDHEN, CDR2 SYDVKM. The CDR3 extends over 14 amino acids. CDR3 amino acids: CASKTGGGNQPQHF.

V and J are TRBV24-1 and TRBJ2-6. The CDR3 is 17 residues long. Germline CDR1 KGHDR, CDR2 SFDVKD. This CDR3 is CATSDSGRGSGANVLTF.

The gene calls are TRBV29-1 and TRBJ2-1; TCRdb's D call, TRBD1, is unchecked because there is no DNA. The CDR3 has 19 amino acids. The germline CDR1 and CDR2 sequences are SQVTM and ANQGSEA. The CDR3 spells CSVFQTGTGIRDSPNEQFF.

The genes are TRBV6-5 and TRBJ2-3. Germline CDR1 MNHEY, CDR2 SVGAGI. This CDR3 has 16 amino acids. CDR3 residues: CASSYLGLAMVDTQYF.

The chain links TRBV6-6 to TRBJ1-1; absent DNA, TCRdb's TRBD1 call cannot be checked. In germline, CDR1 is MNHNY, CDR2 SVGAGI (reference sequence). This CDR3 region has 14 residues. This CDR3 is CASSQDGQGEKAFF.

The rearrangement joins TRBV20-1 to TRBJ1-1; TCRdb indicates TRBD1, and absent DNA this call remains unverified. CDR1 DFQATT and CDR2 SNEGSKA come from the germline V gene (reference sequence). The CDR3 has 13 amino acids. The CDR3: CSAPGQKNTEAFF.

This chain uses TRBV5-1 with TRBJ2-7. Germline V gene data show CDR1 as SGHRS and CDR2 as YFSETQ. This CDR3 is 15 amino acids long. CDR3 in amino acids: CASSFFASAAYEQYF.

This chain connects TRBV5-1 to TRBJ1-2; TCRdb lists TRBD1, though no DNA is available to test this call. There are 14 residues in the CDR3. Germline V lookup: CDR1 SGHRS, CDR2 YFSETQ. CDR3 region: CASRRAPEDHGYTF.

The chain employs TRBV24-1 and TRBJ1-1; TCRdb reports TRBD1, a call that lacks DNA to check it against. The CDR3 runs 12 residues. Germline V gives CDR1 KGHDR, CDR2 SFDVKD. CDR3 region: CATTNRWGEAFF.

The V call is TRBV12-3 or TRBV12-4, the J call TRBJ2-1; TCRdb's D gene call, TRBD1, goes unchecked for lack of DNA. This CDR3 contains 14 residues. CDR3 protein: CASSRQVSYNEQFF.

This chain links TRBV12-3 or TRBV12-4 with TRBJ1-5. This CDR3 region has 15 residues. Here the CDR3 reads CASSWGGVSNQPQHF.

V gene TRBV3-1 combines with J gene TRBJ2-1; TCRdb reports TRBD1, a call that lacks DNA to check it against. Germline V gene lookup returns CDR1 LGHDT and CDR2 YNNKEL (reference sequence). CDR3 size: 15 residues. CDR3 amino acids: CASSPPTGLASEQFF.

The chain joins TRBV4-2 to TRBJ2-6. The CDR3 consists of 16 residues. Germline CDR1 and CDR2: LGHNA and YNFKEQ. This chain's CDR3 is CASSQVAETGANVLTF.

V usage is TRBV5-1 and J usage is TRBJ2-7. Germline V gene lookup returns CDR1 SGHRS and CDR2 YFSETQ. The CDR3 has 14 residues. The CDR3 loop reads CASSFGGFDYEQYF.

The chain joins TRBV5-4 to TRBJ1-6. CDR3 size: 15 residues. CDR1 and CDR2 (germline): SGHNT, YYREEE (reference sequence). This CDR3 is CASTPDRQLVSPLHF.

This chain connects TRBV11-2 to TRBJ1-1. Germline lookup yields CDR1 SGHAT and CDR2 FQNNGV. This CDR3 comprises 21 residues. CDR3 protein: CASSYSMVRGGARARRTEAFF.